These 20 T cell receptor beta chains came from one sample sequenced in a study of beta chain features in type 1 diabetes. The whole isolated RNA underwent reverse transcription, so sequencing captured expressed TCRB transcripts. Assay: immunoSEQ multiplex PCR; the TCRdb copy retains only in-frame clones and omits some. Here the sample spans about 9,400 clones, roughly 74% being singletons. Material for sequencing was Tregs from blood. These receptors all stem from a woman between 18 and 29 years old in good health.

The chain recombines TRBV4-1 with TRBJ1-5; 7 nucleotides match TRBD1. The germline V gene has CDR1 MGHRA and CDR2 YSYEKL. Trimming removed 4 bases from V and 5 bases from J; junction bases left unmatched: 5. CDR3 length: 14 amino acids. The CDR3 loop is CASSRITGDQPQHF. The CDR3 bases are TGCGCCAGCAGCCGAATAACAGGGGATCAGCCCCAGCATTTT.

This clone was observed a single time. This rearrangement joins TRBV30 to TRBJ2-3, with D possibly matching TRBD2 (6 bases). Trimming left V 1 base short and J 2 bases short, with 19 bases between. The CDR3 is made up of 17 amino acids. Germline loops: CDR1 GTSNPN, CDR2 SVGIG (reference sequence). CDR3 nucleotides: TGTGCCTGGAGTGATGGGACTCTTGTAAGGAACACAGATACGCAGTATTTT. Protein sequence: CAWSDGTLVRNTDTQYF. The whole variable domain, remainder taken from reference TRBV30 and TRBJ2-3, is SQTIHQWPATLVQPVGSPLSLECTVEGTSNPNLYWYRQAAGRGLQLLFYSVGIGQISSEVPQNLSASRPQDRQFILSSKKLLLSDSGFYLCAWSDGTLVRNTDTQYFGPGTRLTVL.

The V call is TRBV7-9, the J call TRBJ1-1; D call uncertain. Deletions cut 0 bases from V and 1 base from J, with 6 bases between. The CDR3 is made up of 14 amino acids. CDR1 is SEHNR and CDR2 is FQNEAQ in the germline V gene (reference sequence). The CDR3 DNA follows: TGTGCCAGCAGCTTAGCTAACAGGAACACTGAAGCTTTCTTT. This codes for CASSLANRNTEAFF.

This clone was detected only a few times. The chain is built from TRBV20-1 and TRBJ2-7; D remains unclear. This CDR3 has 11 amino acids. The germline gives CDR1 DFQATT, CDR2 SNEGSKA (reference sequence). V dropped 0 bases and J dropped 3 bases, with 3 bases sitting between them. The DNA of the CDR3 is TGCAGTGCTAGAGACAGCTACGAGCAGTACTTC. It yields the protein CSARDSYEQYF.

The genes are TRBV27 and TRBJ2-1; TRBD2 aligns across 9 bases. Germline V gene sequence: CDR1 MNHEY, CDR2 SMNVEV (reference sequence). This CDR3 has 15 amino acids. V trimming: 5 bases; J trimming: 3 bases; junction bases outside the gene matches: 5. In nucleotides, the CDR3 is TGTGCCAGCAGTGACTGGCGGGGGGGCTACAATGAGCAGTTCTTC. Protein sequence: CASSDWRGGYNEQFF.

This clone has only a few counts. The chain is built from TRBV6-6 and TRBJ1-5; 9 nucleotides agree with TRBD1. V gave up 5 bases and J gave up 0 bases; unmatched junction bases: 5. This CDR3 spans 16 amino acids. Germline CDR1 is MNHNY and CDR2 is SVGAGI (reference sequence). The CDR3 sequence: CASSIYRGLSNQPQHF. In DNA form, the CDR3 reads TGTGCCAGCAGTATCTACAGGGGGCTTAGCAATCAGCCCCAGCATTTT.

This clone has a single count. J is TRBJ2-3 and V is TRBV7-9; maybe TRBD2 (6 bases). V was clipped by 4 bases and J by 9 bases, with 23 bases between them. The CDR3 sequence is 16 residues long. The germline V gene encodes CDR1 SEHNR and CDR2 FQNEAQ (reference sequence). In DNA, the CDR3 is TGTGCCAGCAGCTCTCTGGGCGCGGGATGGACCCCGACGCAGTATTTT. Its protein is CASSSLGAGWTPTQYF.

The chain is built from TRBV5-1 and TRBJ1-2; the D is unclear. Trimming took 0 bases from V and 3 from J, leaving 12 bases between them. The CDR3 is made up of 15 amino acids. Germline CDR1 reads SGHRS; CDR2 reads YFSETQ. The CDR3 reads CASSLAAGSDYGYTF. As DNA, the CDR3 is TGCGCCAGCAGCTTGGCGGCGGGCTCGGACTATGGCTACACCTTC.

This clone showed up just once. The chain joins TRBV7-2 to TRBJ2-7; D is possibly TRBD2 (5 bases). This CDR3 has 13 residues. Trimming stripped 3 bases from V and 5 bases from J, with 11 bases between. Germline assignment: CDR1 SGHTA and CDR2 FQGNSA. CDR3 loop: CASSLRVSHEQYF. The CDR3 DNA follows: TGTGCCAGCAGCTTGCGGGTTTCCCACGAGCAGTACTTC.

This sequence joins TRBV11-2 and TRBJ2-7; 8 bases line up with TRBD1. The germline CDR1 and CDR2 sequences are SGHAT and FQNNGV. The ends lost 4 bases at V and 0 bases at J; junction bases unmatched: 5. The CDR3 sequence is 15 residues long. The CDR3 loop reads CASSSGQVLSYEQYF. In nucleotides, the CDR3 is TGTGCCAGCAGCTCGGGACAGGTCCTCTCCTACGAGCAGTACTTC.

This chain uses TRBV5-1 with TRBJ2-7, with D possibly being TRBD2 (5 bases). Trimming took off 4 bases at V and 4 bases at J, with 12 bases between the two ends. This CDR3 spans 13 amino acids. Germline values: CDR1 SGHRS, CDR2 YFSETQ. The CDR3 here is CASSPRDPYEQYF. The CDR3 DNA reads TGCGCCAGCAGCCCGAGGGATCCATACGAGCAGTACTTC.

The chain links TRBV5-1 to TRBJ2-1, with 7 bases aligning to TRBD1. The CDR3 is 16 amino acids. Germline V CDR1 and CDR2: SGHRS, YFSETQ. J lost 0 bases, V lost 4 bases, and 7 bases had no gene match. In nucleotides, the CDR3 is TGCGCCAGCAGCCACACCAGGGGGTCCTCCTACAATGAGCAGTTCTTC. Its protein is CASSHTRGSSYNEQFF.

This chain uses TRBV4-2 with TRBJ2-1; no definite D call. There are 16 residues in the CDR3. Germline V CDR1 and CDR2: LGHNA, YNFKEQ. Deletions cut 1 base from V and 5 bases from J, with 15 bases between. CDR3 nucleotide sequence: TGTGCCAGCAGCCAAGCCGCCCGGTTCCTCCACAATGAGCAGTTCTTC. This sequence encodes CASSQAARFLHNEQFF.

This chain uses TRBV5-1 with TRBJ2-1; 8 bases are shared with TRBD2. In germline, CDR1 is SGHRS, CDR2 YFSETQ. The V segment lost 2 bases and the J segment 6 bases; nucleotides outside the gene matches: 7. The CDR3 totals 15 residues. The chain's CDR3 is CASSLPGGPSNEQFF. The DNA for the CDR3 is TGCGCCAGCAGCTTACCGGGAGGGCCGAGCAATGAGCAGTTCTTC.

This chain connects TRBV7-3 to TRBJ2-1; tentatively, D is TRBD1 (5 bases). Trimming shortened V by 5 bases and J by 6 bases, and 11 bases separated the two germline ends. Germline lookup yields CDR1 SGHTA and CDR2 FQGTGA. This CDR3 region has 13 residues. The CDR3 reads CASSERQFNEQFF. The CDR3 region has the DNA TGTGCCAGCAGCGAAAGACAGTTCAATGAGCAGTTCTTC.

The J gene is TRBJ2-2, the V gene TRBV6-6; unclear D gene. CDR1 and CDR2 (germline): MNHNY, SVGAGI (reference sequence). The CDR3 sequence is 15 residues long. Deletions cut 5 bases from V and 4 bases from J, with 14 bases between. CDR3 loop: CASSVWATGTGELFF. The CDR3 DNA sequence: TGTGCCAGCAGTGTTTGGGCGACCGGCACCGGGGAGCTGTTTTTT.

The table lists this clone with a few counts. The chain carries TRBV7-9 and TRBJ2-3, with TRBD2 identical over 9 bases. The CDR3 has 16 residues. V lost 3 bases and J lost 0; bases outside the gene matches: 4. The germline gives CDR1 SEHNR, CDR2 FQNEAQ (reference sequence). For the CDR3, the DNA is TGTGCCAGCAGCTTGTCTAGCGGGACAAGCACAGATACGCAGTATTTT. This encodes CASSLSSGTSTDTQYF.

V and J are TRBV5-1 and TRBJ2-2, with D possibly TRBD1 on 6 matching bases. The CDR3 has 15 residues. Germline V gives CDR1 SGHRS, CDR2 YFSETQ. Between the trimmed V and J ends, which lost 3 bases and 1 base, there was a span of 10 bases. CDR3 protein: CASSWGQKNTGELFF. The CDR3 region has the DNA TGCGCCAGCAGCTGGGGGCAGAAGAACACCGGGGAGCTGTTTTTT. The full variable domain, in which reference TRBV5-1 and TRBJ2-2 provide the parts outside the CDR3, is KAGVTQTPRYLIKTRGQQVTLSCSPISGHRSVSWYQQTPGQGLQFLFEYFSETQRNKGNFPGRFSGRQFSNSRSEMNVSTLELGDSALYLCASSWGQKNTGELFFGEGSRLTVL.

CDR3 bases: TGTGCCAGCAGGGATGGGGGGAGGGTATGGACCAACAATGAGCAGTTCTTC. The encoded protein is CASRDGGRVWTNNEQFF. The chain carries TRBV2 and TRBJ2-1; 7 nucleotides align to TRBD2. The ends lost 6 bases at V and 5 bases at J; junction bases unmatched: 16. Germline V gene lookup returns CDR1 SNHLY and CDR2 FYNNEI. The CDR3 runs to 17 residues.

This clone has just one count. The chain recombines TRBV5-1 with TRBJ2-1, with D tentatively TRBD1 (6 bases). Germline V gives CDR1 SGHRS, CDR2 YFSETQ. V dropped 1 base and J dropped 2 bases, with 7 bases sitting between them. The CDR3 spans 14 residues. CDR3 coding DNA: TGCGCCAGCAGCTTGCAGGGGACCTACAATGAGCAGTTCTTC. Translated: CASSLQGTYNEQFF.